This T cell receptor beta chain is from a study of monozygotic twins with inflammatory bowel disease. Study-level results: Sharing of clonotypes with others was lower in IBD patients than in healthy twins, and this was especially so with disease activity. TCRbeta diversity (inverse Simpson) was lower in IBD patients than in healthy co-twins.

About this clonotype itself: Its antigen remains unidentified.

TCRdb re-called the 5' RACE reads; one entry per CDR3 protein, DNA not given. This sample's table reports about 330,000 distinct CDR3 sequences. The CDR3 extends over 13 amino acids. The germline CDR1 and CDR2 sequences are SGHRS and YFSETQ. Sequencing was performed on blood. The clonotype comes from a human donor with ulcerative colitis or Crohn's disease, or a healthy co-twin of an affected twin (not recorded which). This rearrangement joins TRBV5-1 to TRBJ1-1. This CDR3 is CASSLETTTEAFF. Variable domain in full (rest from reference TRBV5-1 and TRBJ1-1): KAGVTQTPRYLIKTRGQQVTLSCSPISGHRSVSWYQQTPGQGLQFLFEYFSETQRNKGNFPGRFSGRQFSNSRSEMNVSTLELGDSALYLCASSLETTTEAFFGQGTRLTVV.